Below are 16 T cell receptor beta chains sequenced from a single sample in a study of tumor-infiltrating lymphocytes in primary liver carcinoma. Germline DNA was also extracted, and blood RNA was taken from unsorted whole blood. The authors made TCR beta cDNA from around 500 ng total RNA with a constant-region primer. For TCR beta, libraries were produced by three nested multiplex PCR rounds using slightly modified ARM-PCR. The opening two PCR rounds, around 11 cycles each, paired TRBV1-TRBV30 forward primers with a C-beta reverse primer. A single record per CDR3 protein comes from TCRdb applying MiXCR to the multiplex PCR reads. The data show hundreds of thousands of distinct CDR3 sequences, with nearly 60% seen just once and 17% held by the top ten. The sequenced sample consisted of peripheral blood. These receptors originate from a young woman with primary liver carcinoma and hepatitis B virus infection.

The chain recombines TRBV5-1 with TRBJ2-4, with 7 bases lining up with TRBD1. Trimming cost V 0 bases and J 4 bases; bases outside gene matches: 4. The CDR3 consists of 15 residues. The V gene's germline CDR1 is SGHRS and CDR2 YFSETQ. This chain's CDR3 is CASSLAWDRKNIQYF. CDR3 in DNA: TGCGCCAGCAGCTTGGCCTGGGACAGAAAAAACATTCAGTACTTC.

On this clonotype itself: Germline is not matched at one junction end, which may reflect a read error. The chain carries TRBV30 and TRBJ2-1; D is undetermined. Germline assignment: CDR1 GTSNPN and CDR2 SVGIG (reference sequence). There are 13 residues in the CDR3. The CDR3, as DNA: TGTGCCTGGAGCGGAAGCTCCTATAATGAGCAGTTCTTC. Encoded protein: CAWSGSSYNEQFF.

In the case of this clonotype: Given a much more abundant clone one base away, this may be a read error. The chain carries TRBV11-3 and TRBJ2-7; 8 nucleotides agree with TRBD1. From germline, CDR1 is SGHNT and CDR2 YENEEA. CDR3 length: 20 amino acids. V was pared by 3 bases and J by 1 base, with 20 bases of the junction left unmatched. CDR3 sequence reads: CASSFNLGAGGAVRSYEQYF. CDR3 in DNA: TGTGCCAGCAGCTTCAATCTCGGGGCAGGGGGCGCGGTACGGTCCTACGAGCAGTACTTC.

V and J are TRBV12-3 or TRBV12-4 and TRBJ2-1; 7 bases agree with TRBD2. This CDR3 comprises 14 residues. With 6 bases clipped from V and 0 bases from J, the junction kept 2 bases outside the gene matches. The CDR3 reads CASRGTNSYNEQFF. The CDR3 DNA is TGTGCCAGCAGGGGGACTAACTCCTACAATGAGCAGTTCTTC.

This clonotype has at least ten counts. The V gene is TRBV6-5, the J gene TRBJ2-7, with D possibly being TRBD1 or TRBD2 (5 bases each). The germline V gene encodes CDR1 MNHEY and CDR2 SVGAGI. The CDR3 length is 14 residues. Trimming stripped 6 bases from V and 3 bases from J, with 15 bases between. The CDR3 protein is CASRKYGAIYEQYF. The CDR3 region has the DNA TGTGCCAGCAGGAAATACGGGGCGATCTACGAGCAGTACTTC.

Remarks on this clonotype: At one end, the junction sequence differs from germline, possibly due to a read error. V gene TRBV5-4 combines with J gene TRBJ2-7; 14 nucleotides align to TRBD2. This CDR3 contains 16 residues. Per germline, CDR1 SGHNT and CDR2 YYREEE (reference sequence). In DNA form, the CDR3 reads TGTGCCAGCAGCCTAGGGACTAGCGGGAGCTCCTACGAGCAGTACTTT. Translated: CASSLGTSGSSYEQYF.

In nucleotides, the CDR3 is TGCAGTGCCCCACAGGGGGGGTCAGTGAATCAGCCCCAGCATTTT. Amino acid sequence: CSAPQGGSVNQPQHF. The chain is built from TRBV20-1 and TRBJ1-5; 8 positions match TRBD1. The germline gives CDR1 DFQATT, CDR2 SNEGSKA (reference sequence). The V segment lost 6 bases and the J segment 4 bases; nucleotides outside the gene matches: 11. This CDR3 region has 15 residues.

In the case of this clonotype: The junction shows a germline mismatch at one end, possibly a read error. The chain carries TRBV11-2 and TRBJ2-7; TRBD2 aligns across 9 bases. The germline V gene has CDR1 SGHAT and CDR2 FQNNGV. The CDR3 length is 15 residues. CDR3 sequence reads: CASSIERLAGSEQYF. The CDR3 nucleotides read TGTGCCAGCAGCATAGAGAGGCTAGCGGGAAGCGAGCAGTACTTC. The full variable domain, in which reference TRBV11-2 and TRBJ2-7 provide the parts outside the CDR3, is EAGVAQSPRYKIIEKRQSVAFWCNPISGHATLYWYQQILGQGPKLLIQFQNNGVVDDSQLPKDRFSAERLKGVDSTLKIQPAKLEDSAVYLCASSIERLAGSEQYFGPGTRLTVT.

Notes on this clonotype: Without the conserved terminal phenylalanine or tryptophan, this CDR3 likely stems from a read error. The chain employs TRBV4-3 and TRBJ2-3; TRBD2 agrees at 7 bases. The CDR3 has 17 residues. Germline V gives CDR1 LGHNA, CDR2 YSLEER. The CDR3: CANSQSWAGASADTQYS. The DNA for the CDR3 is TGCGCCAACAGCCAAAGTTGGGCGGGAGCCTCCGCAGATACGCAGTATTCT.

About this clonotype itself: A single base separates this from a much larger clone, so it may be a read error. The chain combines TRBV5-4 with TRBJ1-2; D remains ambiguous. This CDR3 comprises 12 residues. Per germline, CDR1 SGHNT and CDR2 YYREEE (reference sequence). The CDR3 loop is CANSARHDGYTF. The CDR3 region has the DNA TGTGCCAACAGCGCCCGACACGATGGCTACACCTTC.

To note about this clonotype: This clone may be a read error of a much larger clone one base away. This sequence joins TRBV12-3 or TRBV12-4 and TRBJ2-1, with D unclear. CDR3 length equals 12 residues. CDR3 coding DNA: TGTGCCAGCAGTTTAAGGGAAGGTGAGCAGTCCTTC. This sequence encodes CASSLREGEQSF.

The sample holds a few counts of this clonotype. This could be a read error, since a much larger clone is one nucleotide away. CDR3 residues: CAGSRSGQGRGEQYF. CDR3 in DNA: TGTGCCGGCAGCCGAAGCGGACAGGGGAGGGGCGAGCAGTACTTC. The gene calls are TRBV12-3 or TRBV12-4 and TRBJ2-7, with TRBD1 identical over 9 bases. The CDR3 totals 15 residues.

Concerning this clonotype: A much larger clone lies a single base off, so this may be a read error. The genes are TRBV6-5 and TRBJ2-7; D is perhaps TRBD2 (5 bases). The CDR3 extends over 14 amino acids. CDR1 MNHEY and CDR2 SVGAGI come from the germline V gene. The CDR3 is CANSYYRTSSEQYF. Here the CDR3 DNA reads TGTGCCAACAGTTATTACCGAACTAGTTCCGAGCAGTACTTC.

The chain recombines TRBV28 with TRBJ1-2; D gene ambiguous. The CDR3 is 16 residues long. Between the trimmed V and J ends, which lost 3 bases and 2 bases, there was a span of 16 bases. Germline V lookup: CDR1 MDHEN, CDR2 SYDVKM. Written as DNA, the CDR3 is TGTGCCAGCAGTTTGGGGAGGGTGGGATTGAACTATGGCTACACCTTC. Residues: CASSLGRVGLNYGYTF.

The chain carries TRBV13 and TRBJ1-1; 8 bases line up with TRBD1. Trimming took 2 bases from V and 6 from J; bases not matched to a gene: 8. In germline, CDR1 is PRHDT, CDR2 FYEKMQ (reference sequence). This CDR3 comprises 15 residues. CDR3 nucleotides: TGTGCCAGCAGCTTATGGGCAGGGGGCTTCTCTGAAGCTTTCTTT. Residues: CASSLWAGGFSEAFF.

There are a few counts of this clonotype. V and J are TRBV12-3 or TRBV12-4 and TRBJ2-7; no firm D call. V gave up 5 bases and J gave up 5 bases, with 19 bases separating them. This CDR3 region has 15 residues. The CDR3 loop is CASSLPSREGHEQYF. The CDR3 DNA reads TGTGCCAGCAGTCTCCCTTCGCGAGAAGGGCACGAGCAGTACTTC.